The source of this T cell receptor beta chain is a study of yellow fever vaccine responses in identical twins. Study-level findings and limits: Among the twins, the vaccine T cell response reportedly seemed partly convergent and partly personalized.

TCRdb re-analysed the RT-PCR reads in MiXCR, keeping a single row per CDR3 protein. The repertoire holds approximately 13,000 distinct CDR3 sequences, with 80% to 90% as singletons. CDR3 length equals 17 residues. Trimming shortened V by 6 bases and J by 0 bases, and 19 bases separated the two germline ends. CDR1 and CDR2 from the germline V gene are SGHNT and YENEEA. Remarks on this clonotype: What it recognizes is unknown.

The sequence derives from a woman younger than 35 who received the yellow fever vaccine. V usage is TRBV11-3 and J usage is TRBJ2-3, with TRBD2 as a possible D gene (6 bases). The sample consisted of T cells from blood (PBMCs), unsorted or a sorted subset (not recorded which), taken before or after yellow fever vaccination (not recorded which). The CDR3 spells CASRHIAGSSSTDTQYF. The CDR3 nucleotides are TGTGCCAGCAGACACATCGCGGGGTCCTCTAGCACAGATACGCAGTATTTT.